This T cell receptor (beta chain) was recovered during a study of control samples from healthy donors and cancer patients. Trimming shortened V by 3 bases and J by 4 bases, and 10 bases separated the two germline ends. The CDR3 has 13 amino acids. Germline V CDR1 and CDR2: LGHDT, YNNKEL (reference sequence). Measured with immunoSEQ multiplex PCR; TCRdb has only the in-frame clones, and not every one. The sample includes around 120,000 clones, roughly 90% of them seen just once. This clonotype was sampled from a young woman in good health. The genes are TRBV3-1 (or the pseudogene TRBV3-2) and TRBJ2-7; a possible D gene is TRBD2 (6 bases). Sequenced input: blood. For the CDR3, the DNA is TGTGCCAGCAGCCATGGCGGGGATTACGAGCAGTACTTC. Amino acids: CASSHGGDYEQYF.